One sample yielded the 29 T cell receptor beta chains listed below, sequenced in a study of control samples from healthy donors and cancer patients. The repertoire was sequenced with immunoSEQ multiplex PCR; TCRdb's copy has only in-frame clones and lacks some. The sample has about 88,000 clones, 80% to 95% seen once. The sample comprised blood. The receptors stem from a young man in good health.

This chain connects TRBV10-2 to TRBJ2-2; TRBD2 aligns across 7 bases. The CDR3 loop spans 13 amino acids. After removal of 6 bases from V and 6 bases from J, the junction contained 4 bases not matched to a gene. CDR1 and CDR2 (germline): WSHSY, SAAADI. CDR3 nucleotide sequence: TGCGCCAGCAGCTCCGCGGGGGCCGGGGAGCTGTTTTTT. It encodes CASSSAGAGELFF.

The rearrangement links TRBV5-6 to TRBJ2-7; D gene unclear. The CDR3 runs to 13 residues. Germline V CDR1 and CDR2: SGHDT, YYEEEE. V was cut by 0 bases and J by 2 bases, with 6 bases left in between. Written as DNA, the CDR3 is TGTGCCAGCAGCTTGGACAGCCCCTACGAGCAGTACTTC. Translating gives CASSLDSPYEQYF.

CDR3 coding DNA: TGTGCCAGCAGCCAAGATAAAGGGTCAACTAATGAAAAACTGTTTTTT. As protein: CASSQDKGSTNEKLFF. V is TRBV4-2 and J is TRBJ1-4; D is unclear. V lost 0 bases and J 0 bases, leaving 8 bases between the germline ends. The CDR3 consists of 16 residues. CDR1 and CDR2 from the germline V gene are LGHNA and YNFKEQ.

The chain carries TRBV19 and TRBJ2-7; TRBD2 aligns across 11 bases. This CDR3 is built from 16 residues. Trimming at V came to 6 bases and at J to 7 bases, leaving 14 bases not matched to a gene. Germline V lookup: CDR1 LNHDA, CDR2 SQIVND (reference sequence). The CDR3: CASSELYSGRALEQYF. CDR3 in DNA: TGTGCCAGTAGCGAGCTTTATAGCGGGAGGGCGTTAGAGCAGTACTTC. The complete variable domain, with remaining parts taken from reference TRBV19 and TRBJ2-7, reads DGGITQSPKYLFRKEGQNVTLSCEQNLNHDAMYWYRQDPGQGLRLIYYSQIVNDFQKGDIAEGYSVSREKKESFPLTVTSAQKNPTAFYLCASSELYSGRALEQYFGPGTRLTVT.

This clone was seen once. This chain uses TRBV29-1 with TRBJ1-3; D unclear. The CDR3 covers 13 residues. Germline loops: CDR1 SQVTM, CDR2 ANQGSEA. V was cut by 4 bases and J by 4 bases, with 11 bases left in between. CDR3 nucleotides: TGCAGCGTTGGAGTGGATCCAGGAAACACCATATATTTT. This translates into CSVGVDPGNTIYF.

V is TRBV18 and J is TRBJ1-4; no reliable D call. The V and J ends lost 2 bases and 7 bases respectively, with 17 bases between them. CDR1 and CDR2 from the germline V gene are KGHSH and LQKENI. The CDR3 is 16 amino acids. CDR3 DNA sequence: TGTGCCAGCTCACCATCCTATAAGGGTACAATTGAAAAACTGTTTTTT. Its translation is CASSPSYKGTIEKLFF.

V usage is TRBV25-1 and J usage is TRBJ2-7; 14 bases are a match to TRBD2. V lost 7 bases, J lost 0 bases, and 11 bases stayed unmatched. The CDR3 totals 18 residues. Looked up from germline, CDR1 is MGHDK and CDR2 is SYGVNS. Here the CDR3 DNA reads TGTGCCAGCACCCGGACAGGTGGGACTAGCGGGAGCTCCTACGAGCAGTACTTC. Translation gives CASTRTGGTSGSSYEQYF.

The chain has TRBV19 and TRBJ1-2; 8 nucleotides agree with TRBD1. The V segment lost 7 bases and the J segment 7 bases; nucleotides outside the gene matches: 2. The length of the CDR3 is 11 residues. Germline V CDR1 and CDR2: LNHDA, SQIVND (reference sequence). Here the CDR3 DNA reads TGTGCCAGTACCAGGGGGCTTGGCTACACCTTC. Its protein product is CASTRGLGYTF.

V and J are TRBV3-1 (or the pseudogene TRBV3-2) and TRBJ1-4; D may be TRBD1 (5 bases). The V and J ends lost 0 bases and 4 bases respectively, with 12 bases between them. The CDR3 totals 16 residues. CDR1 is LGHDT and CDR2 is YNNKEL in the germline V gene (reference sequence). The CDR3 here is CASSQDGAGINEKLFF. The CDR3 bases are TGTGCCAGCAGCCAAGATGGAGCAGGGATTAATGAAAAACTGTTTTTT.

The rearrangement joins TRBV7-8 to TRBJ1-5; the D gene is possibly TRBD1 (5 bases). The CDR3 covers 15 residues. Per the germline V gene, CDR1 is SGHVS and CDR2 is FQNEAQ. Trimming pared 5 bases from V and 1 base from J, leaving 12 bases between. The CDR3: CASSPGGLSNQPQHF. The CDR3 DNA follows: TGTGCCAGCAGCCCCGGGGGTTTGAGCAATCAGCCCCAGCATTTT.

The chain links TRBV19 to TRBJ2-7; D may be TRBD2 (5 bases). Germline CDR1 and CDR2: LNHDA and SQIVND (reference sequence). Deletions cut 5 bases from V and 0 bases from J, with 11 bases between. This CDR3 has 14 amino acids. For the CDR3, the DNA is TGTGCCAGTAGTCCGGGGTTGGGCTCCTACGAGCAGTACTTC. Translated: CASSPGLGSYEQYF.

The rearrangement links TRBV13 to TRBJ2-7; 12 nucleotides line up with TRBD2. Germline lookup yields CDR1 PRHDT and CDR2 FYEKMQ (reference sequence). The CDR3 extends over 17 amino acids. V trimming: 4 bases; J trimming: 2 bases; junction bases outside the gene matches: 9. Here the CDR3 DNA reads TGTGCCAGCAGCTCACGACTAGCGGGAGTCCAAACCTACGAGCAGTACTTC. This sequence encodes CASSSRLAGVQTYEQYF.

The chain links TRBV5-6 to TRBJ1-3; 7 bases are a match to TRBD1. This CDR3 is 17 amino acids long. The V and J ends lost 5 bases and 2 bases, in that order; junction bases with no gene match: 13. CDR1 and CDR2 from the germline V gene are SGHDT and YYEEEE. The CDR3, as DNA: TGTGCCAGCAGTCGAGGGAGACAGGGTCAGCCTGGAAACACCATATATTTT. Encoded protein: CASSRGRQGQPGNTIYF.

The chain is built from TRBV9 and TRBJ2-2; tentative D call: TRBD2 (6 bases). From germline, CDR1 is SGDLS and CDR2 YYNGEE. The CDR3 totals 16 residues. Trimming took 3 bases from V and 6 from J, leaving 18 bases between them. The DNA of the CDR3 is TGTGCCAGCAGCGCGGGACTGGGGCCGGTAGCCGGGGAGCTGTTTTTT. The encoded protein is CASSAGLGPVAGELFF. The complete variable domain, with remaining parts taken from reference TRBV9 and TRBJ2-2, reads DSGVTQTPKHLITATGQRVTLRCSPRSGDLSVYWYQQSLDQGLQFLIQYYNGEERAKGNILERFSAQQFPDLHSELNLSSLELGDSALYFCASSAGLGPVAGELFFGEGSRLTVL.

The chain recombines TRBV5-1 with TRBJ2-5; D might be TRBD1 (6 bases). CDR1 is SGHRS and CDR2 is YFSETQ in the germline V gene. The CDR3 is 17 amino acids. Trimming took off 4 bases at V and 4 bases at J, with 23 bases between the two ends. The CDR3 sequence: CASSPEPIDRFGETQYF. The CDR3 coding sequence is TGCGCCAGCAGCCCCGAACCGATAGACAGGTTTGGAGAGACCCAGTACTTC.

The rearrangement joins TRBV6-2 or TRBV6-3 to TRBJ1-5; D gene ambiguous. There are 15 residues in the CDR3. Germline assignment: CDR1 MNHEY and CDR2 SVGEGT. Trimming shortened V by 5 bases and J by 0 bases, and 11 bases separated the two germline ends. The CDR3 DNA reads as TGTGCCAGCAGTAGGCTAGGATCTAGCAATCAGCCCCAGCATTTT. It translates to CASSRLGSSNQPQHF.

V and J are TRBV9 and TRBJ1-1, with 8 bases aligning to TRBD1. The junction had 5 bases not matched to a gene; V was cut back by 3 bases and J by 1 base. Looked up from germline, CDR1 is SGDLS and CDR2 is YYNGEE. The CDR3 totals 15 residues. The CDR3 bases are TGTGCCAGCAGCGAGGGGGGACAGGCGAACACTGAAGCTTTCTTT. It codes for CASSEGGQANTEAFF.

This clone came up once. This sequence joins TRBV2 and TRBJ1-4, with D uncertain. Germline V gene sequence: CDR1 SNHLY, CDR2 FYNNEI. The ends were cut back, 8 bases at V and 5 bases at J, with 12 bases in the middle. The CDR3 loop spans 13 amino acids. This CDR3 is CASASRVNEKLFF. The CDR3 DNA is TGTGCCAGCGCGTCACGGGTCAATGAAAAACTGTTTTTT.

The CDR3 bases are TGTGCTAGTGCTGGGGACATCTCCTACGAGCAGTACTTC. Amino acid sequence: CASAGDISYEQYF. This chain links TRBV12-5 with TRBJ2-7; TRBD1 might be the D (6 bases). Trimming removed 7 bases from V and 0 bases from J, with 10 bases in between. Germline V lookup: CDR1 LGHNT, CDR2 FRNRAP. CDR3 length equals 13 residues. Full variable domain (rest looked up from reference TRBV12-5 and TRBJ2-7): DARVTQTPRHKVTEMGQEVTMRCQPILGHNTVFWYRQTMMQGLELLAYFRNRAPLDDSGMPKDRFSAEMPDATLATLKIQPSEPRDSAVYFCASAGDISYEQYFGPGTRLTVT.

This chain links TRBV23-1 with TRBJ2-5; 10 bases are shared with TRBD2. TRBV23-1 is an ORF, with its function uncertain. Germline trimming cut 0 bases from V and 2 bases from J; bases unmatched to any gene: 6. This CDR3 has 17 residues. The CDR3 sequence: CASSQSEASGSQETQYF. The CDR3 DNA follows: TGCGCCAGCAGTCAATCAGAGGCTAGCGGGAGTCAAGAGACCCAGTACTTC.

CDR3 DNA: TGCGCCAGCAGTTACTTGGACGCGAGCTCTGGAAACACCATATATTTT. Translation: CASSYLDASSGNTIYF. This chain links TRBV5-1 with TRBJ1-3, with D unclear. Germline values: CDR1 SGHRS, CDR2 YFSETQ. Trimming shortened V by 5 bases and J by 0 bases, and 15 bases separated the two germline ends. CDR3 size: 16 residues.

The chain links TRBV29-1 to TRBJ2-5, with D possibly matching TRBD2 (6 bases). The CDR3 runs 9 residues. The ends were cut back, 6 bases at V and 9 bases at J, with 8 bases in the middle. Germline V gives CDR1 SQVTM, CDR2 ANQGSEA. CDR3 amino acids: CSVRDSQYF. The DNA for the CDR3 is TGCAGCGTCCGGGACTCCCAGTACTTC.

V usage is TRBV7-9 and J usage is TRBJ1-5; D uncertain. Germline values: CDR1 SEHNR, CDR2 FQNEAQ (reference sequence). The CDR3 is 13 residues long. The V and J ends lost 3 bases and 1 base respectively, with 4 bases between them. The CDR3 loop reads CASSLSSNQPQHF. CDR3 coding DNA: TGTGCCAGCAGCTTGAGCAGCAATCAGCCCCAGCATTTT.

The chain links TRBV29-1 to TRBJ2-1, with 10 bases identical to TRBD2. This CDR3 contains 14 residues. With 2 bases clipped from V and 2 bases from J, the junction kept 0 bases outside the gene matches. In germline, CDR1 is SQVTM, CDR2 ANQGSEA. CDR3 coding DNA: TGCAGCGTTGAACTAGCGGGAGCCTACAATGAGCAGTTCTTC. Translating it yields CSVELAGAYNEQFF.

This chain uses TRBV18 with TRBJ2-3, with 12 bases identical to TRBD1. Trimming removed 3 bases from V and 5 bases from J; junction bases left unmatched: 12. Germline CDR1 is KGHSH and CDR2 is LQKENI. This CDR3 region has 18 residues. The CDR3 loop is CASSPGQGARQGEDTQYF. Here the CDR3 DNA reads TGTGCCAGCTCACCGGGACAGGGGGCGCGTCAAGGGGAAGATACGCAGTATTTT. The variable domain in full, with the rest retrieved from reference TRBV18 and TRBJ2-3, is NAGVMQNPRHLVRRRGQEARLRCSPMKGHSHVYWYRQLPEEGLKFMVYLQKENIIDESGMPKERFSAEFPKEGPSILRIQQVVRGDSAAYFCASSPGQGARQGEDTQYFGPGTRLTVL.

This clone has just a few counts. The CDR3 DNA reads as TGTGCCAGCAGCTTGGGGTCCAACGAGCAGTACTTC. Translation gives CASSLGSNEQYF. The J gene is TRBJ2-7, the V gene TRBV7-2, with D unclear. CDR1 and CDR2 from the germline V gene are SGHTA and FQGNSA. The CDR3 loop spans 12 amino acids. The ends were cut back, 3 bases at V and 5 bases at J, with 8 bases in the middle.

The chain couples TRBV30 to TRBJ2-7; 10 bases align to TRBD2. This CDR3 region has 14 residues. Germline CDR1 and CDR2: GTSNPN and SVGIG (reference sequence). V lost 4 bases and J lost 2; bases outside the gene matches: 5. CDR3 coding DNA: TGTGCCTGGAAAACTAGCGGGGAGACCTACGAGCAGTACTTC. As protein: CAWKTSGETYEQYF.

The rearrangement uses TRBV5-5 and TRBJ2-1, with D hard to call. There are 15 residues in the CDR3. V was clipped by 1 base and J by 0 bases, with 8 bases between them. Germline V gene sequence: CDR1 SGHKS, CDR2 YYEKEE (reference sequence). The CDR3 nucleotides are TGTGCCAGCAGCTTGATATCCGACTCCTACAATGAGCAGTTCTTC. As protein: CASSLISDSYNEQFF.

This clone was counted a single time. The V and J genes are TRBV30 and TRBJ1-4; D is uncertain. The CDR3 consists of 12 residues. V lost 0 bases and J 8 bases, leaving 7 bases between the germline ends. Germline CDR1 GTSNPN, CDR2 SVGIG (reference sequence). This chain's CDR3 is CAWSVGSEKLFF. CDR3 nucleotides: TGTGCCTGGAGTGTGGGGTCAGAAAAACTGTTTTTT.